This record covers a single TCR beta chain. Other DNA sequences from this sample encode an identical CDR3 as well. The CDR3 is made up of 11 amino acids. V gave up 4 bases and J gave up 2 bases, with 5 bases separating them. CDR1 and CDR2 from the germline V gene are SQVTM and ANQGSEA. Survey-level TCR beta sequencing used the immunoSEQ assay. The table came from immunoSEQ multiplex PCR; TCRdb's copy has only in-frame clones and leaves some out. The data show tens of thousands of clones, with 93% seen just once and roughly a tenth held by the top ten. Sequencing used PBMCs. The clonotype comes from a man in his forties with rheumatoid arthritis. The chain uses TRBV29-1 and TRBJ2-5; no firm D call. The CDR3 protein is CSVGGQETQYF. CDR3 in DNA: TGCAGCGTTGGGGGTCAAGAGACCCAGTACTTC.